Each of the 5 T cell receptor beta chains below was sequenced from the same sample in a study of CD8 T cells in ankylosing spondylitis. TCRdb independently ran MiXCR on the 5' RACE reads; one entry per CDR3 protein. The table records about 250,000 distinct CDR3 sequences, about 18% of them present only once. The sequencing input was blood, either unsorted or a sorted T cell fraction (not recorded which). The receptors originated from a male donor with ankylosing spondylitis or in good health (not recorded which).

The gene calls are TRBV12-3 or TRBV12-4 and TRBJ2-1; 7 bases line up with TRBD1. This CDR3 spans 16 amino acids. The J segment lost 6 bases and the V segment lost 5 bases, leaving 13 bases of the junction unmatched. The CDR3 DNA is TGTGCCAGCAGTCTTCAACGGACAGGATCTGGCAATGAGCAGTTCTTC. This sequence encodes CASSLQRTGSGNEQFF.

This clonotype has a count of ten or more. The chain couples TRBV12-3 or TRBV12-4 to TRBJ2-5; 9 bases align to TRBD1. This CDR3 region has 16 residues. After removal of 6 bases from V and 5 bases from J, the junction contained 13 bases not matched to a gene. The CDR3 is CASSPPDRGVSETQYF. The DNA of the CDR3 is TGTGCCAGCAGCCCTCCCGACAGGGGGGTTTCTGAGACCCAGTACTTC.

This chain joins TRBV29-1 and TRBJ2-7; D remains ambiguous. CDR1 is SQVTM and CDR2 is ANQGSEA in the germline V gene. Trimming took off 4 bases at V and 6 bases at J, with 10 bases between the two ends. This CDR3 comprises 11 residues. The CDR3 sequence: CSVVLVREQYF. In nucleotides, the CDR3 is TGCAGCGTTGTTCTAGTTCGCGAGCAGTACTTC.

This clonotype was counted between two and nine times. The rearrangement joins TRBV29-1 to TRBJ2-3; TRBD2 agrees at 9 bases. The J segment lost 2 bases and the V segment lost 1 base, leaving 10 bases of the junction unmatched. Germline V CDR1 and CDR2: SQVTM, ANQGSEA. The CDR3 has 17 residues. CDR3 sequence: CSVEALQREANTDTQYF. Written as DNA, the CDR3 is TGCAGCGTTGAAGCTTTGCAGCGGGAGGCGAACACAGATACGCAGTATTTT.

The chain links TRBV7-9 to TRBJ1-1; weak D call: TRBD1 (5 bases). The CDR3 extends over 16 amino acids. The V and J ends lost 1 base and 4 bases respectively, with 16 bases between them. Germline CDR1 reads SEHNR; CDR2 reads FQNEAQ (reference sequence). The CDR3, as DNA: TGTGCCAGCAGCTTAGGTCGAGGGACCGTCGGCACTGAAGCTTTCTTT. It specifies CASSLGRGTVGTEAFF.